This TCR beta chain was recorded in a study of neurological immune-mediated disorders. TCRdb ran MiXCR on the 5' RACE reads and lists one entry per CDR3 protein. The sample has under 130,000 distinct CDR3 sequences, approximately 10% seen once. Time point given: longitudinal time-point 3. Source material was 2 million unsorted PBMCs, stored at -80 °C in RNAlater. V was clipped by 2 bases and J by 6 bases, with 5 bases between them. Germline CDR1 and CDR2: MDHEN and SYDVKM. The CDR3 length is 12 residues. Worth noting for this clonotype: The antigen is undetermined.

Whole-study findings and limits: CDR3 amino acid sequences of expanded clones were not shared across subjects, a result suggesting private repertoires in all groups.

This chain links TRBV28 with TRBJ1-5; D unclear. The sequencing sample was made of PBMCs. This sequence originates from a female donor with HTLV-1-associated myelopathy (HAM/TSP). The CDR3 loop is CASSLKGQPQHF. The CDR3 DNA follows: TGTGCCAGCAGTTTAAAAGGTCAGCCCCAGCATTTT. The full variable domain, with the rest looked up from reference TRBV28 and TRBJ1-5, is DVKVTQSSRYLVKRTGEKVFLECVQDMDHENMFWYRQDPGLGLRLIYFSYDVKMKEKGDIPEGYSVSREKKERFSLILESASTNQTSMYLCASSLKGQPQHFGDGTRLSIL.